This T cell receptor (beta chain) originates from a study of blood T cell repertoires in COVID-19. Study-level background: Sites across the United States, Italy and Spain contributed samples from acute and convalescent COVID-19.

Profiled with immunoSEQ multiplex PCR; TCRdb holds only in-frame clones, not every one. The repertoire has tens of thousands of clones, less than 95% of them found once; the top ten carry 6.5% to 8.5%. With V trimmed by 5 bases and J by 8 bases, 10 bases remained unmatched. The CDR3 has 15 residues. Germline CDR1 reads MNHEY; CDR2 reads SMNVEV (reference sequence). The rearrangement links TRBV27 to TRBJ1-2; 11 nucleotides line up with TRBD1. What was sequenced was peripheral blood. The TCR sequence derives from a young man with COVID-19, enrolled during active disease. The CDR3 spells CASSPTSGQGVGYTF. The CDR3 nucleotides are TGTGCCAGCAGTCCTACCTCGGGACAGGGGGTGGGCTACACCTTC.